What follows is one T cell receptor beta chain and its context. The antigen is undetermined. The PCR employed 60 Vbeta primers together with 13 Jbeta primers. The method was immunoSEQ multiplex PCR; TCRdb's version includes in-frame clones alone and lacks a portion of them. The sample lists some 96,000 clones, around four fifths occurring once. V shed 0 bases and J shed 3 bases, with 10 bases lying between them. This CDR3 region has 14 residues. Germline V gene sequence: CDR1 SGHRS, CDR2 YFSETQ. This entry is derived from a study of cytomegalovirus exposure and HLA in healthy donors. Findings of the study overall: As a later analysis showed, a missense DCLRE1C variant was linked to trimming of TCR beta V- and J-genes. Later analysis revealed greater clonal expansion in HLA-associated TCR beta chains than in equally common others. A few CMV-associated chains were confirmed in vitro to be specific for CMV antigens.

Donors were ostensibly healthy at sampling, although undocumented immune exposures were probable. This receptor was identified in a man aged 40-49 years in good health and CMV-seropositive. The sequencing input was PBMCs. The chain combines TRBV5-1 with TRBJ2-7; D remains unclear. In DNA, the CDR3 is TGCGCCAGCAGCTTGGTTGCAGGAAACTACGAGCAGTACTTC. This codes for CASSLVAGNYEQYF.